This T cell receptor beta chain is drawn from a study of T cell responses to AZD1222 COVID-19 vaccine. The study's findings and limits: Distributed over spike, vaccine-associated CD4 TCRs predominated at 160-218 and 743-854.

The germline V gene has CDR1 SNHLY and CDR2 FYNNEI. The CDR3 extends over 16 amino acids. J gave up 7 bases and V 0 bases, and 11 bases lay outside the gene matches. The assay was immunoSEQ multiplex PCR, and TCRdb's table has in-frame clones only and misses some. The table includes 150,000 or so clones, approximately 91% detected once. As concerns this clone: No antigen is known for it.

The receptor was derived from an adult who received the AZD1222 COVID-19 vaccine. This sequence joins TRBV2 and TRBJ2-5, with 7 bases that match TRBD1. Material: peripheral blood, obtained 28 days after the second AZD1222 dose. For the CDR3, the DNA is TGTGCCAGCAGTGAAGCGCTTCGGACAGGCCCGAGGACCCAGTACTTC. Residues: CASSEALRTGPRTQYF.